This T cell receptor beta chain is from a study of T-cell reconstitution after alpha-beta-depleted transplantation in children. This clonotype was counted a few times. The authors prepared the TCRbeta library with unique molecular identifiers. TCRdb recomputed calls from the PCR reads with MiXCR, one row per CDR3 protein. The table includes 200,000 to 250,000 distinct CDR3 sequences, 12% detected once. The germline CDR1 and CDR2 sequences are LNHDA and SQIVND (reference sequence). Trimming stripped 1 base from V and 5 bases from J, with 14 bases between. This CDR3 has 15 residues. The TCR was taken from a human donor who donated a stem cell graft to a child with acute lymphoblastic leukemia. This material consisted of PBMCs from the stem cell graft donor, taken from the stem cell graft. V is TRBV19 and J is TRBJ1-1; D is possibly TRBD1 (6 bases). The CDR3 DNA reads TGTGCCAGTAGTATAGTGGGGGGCGATTCGACTGAAGCTTTCTTT. Encoded protein: CASSIVGGDSTEAFF.